This T cell receptor beta chain was retrieved from a study of identical twins' blood T cells. Remarks on this clonotype: Its antigen is not known.

TCR cDNA libraries were made from RNA using a previously described, modified protocol. A single record per CDR3 protein comes from TCRdb applying MiXCR to the 5' RACE reads. The sample consists of 350,000 to 400,000 distinct CDR3 sequences, over 25% of them appearing once. In germline, CDR1 is SNHLY, CDR2 FYNNEI. Trimming cost V 5 bases and J 5 bases, with 9 bases left between them. The CDR3 runs 13 residues. The study, taken as a whole, reports: Abundant TCRbeta CDR3s overlapped more between twins than with unrelated donors.

This receptor was taken from a woman aged 18-49 years in good health. The sample was PBMCs. The chain links TRBV2 to TRBJ2-2; D remains ambiguous. CDR3 region: CASSTMGTGELFF. The CDR3 DNA reads as TGTGCCAGCAGTACGATGGGAACCGGGGAGCTGTTTTTT.